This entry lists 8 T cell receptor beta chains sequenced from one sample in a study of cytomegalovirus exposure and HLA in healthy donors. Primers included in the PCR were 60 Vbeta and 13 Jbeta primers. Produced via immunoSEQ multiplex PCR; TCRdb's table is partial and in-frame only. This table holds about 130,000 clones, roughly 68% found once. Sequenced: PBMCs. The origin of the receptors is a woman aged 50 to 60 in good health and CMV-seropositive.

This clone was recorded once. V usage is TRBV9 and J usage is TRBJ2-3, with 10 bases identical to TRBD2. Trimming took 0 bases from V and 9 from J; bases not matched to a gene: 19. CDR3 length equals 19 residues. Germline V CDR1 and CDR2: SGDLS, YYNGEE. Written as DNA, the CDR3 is TGTGCCAGCAGCGTAGACGCTGGGGGGTTAGCGGGGGGCCCTATAACGCAGTATTTT. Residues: CASSVDAGGLAGGPITQYF.

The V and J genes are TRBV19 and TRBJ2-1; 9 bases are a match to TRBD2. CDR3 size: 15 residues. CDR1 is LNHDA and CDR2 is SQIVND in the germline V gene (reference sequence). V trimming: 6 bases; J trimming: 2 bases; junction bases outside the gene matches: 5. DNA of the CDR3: TGTGCCAGTAGCGCACGCGGGGGGGCCTACAATGAGCAGTTCTTC. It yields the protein CASSARGGAYNEQFF.

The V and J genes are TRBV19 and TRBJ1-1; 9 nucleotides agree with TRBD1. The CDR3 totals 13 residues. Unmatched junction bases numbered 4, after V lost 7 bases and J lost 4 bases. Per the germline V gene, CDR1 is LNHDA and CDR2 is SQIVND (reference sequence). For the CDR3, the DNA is TGTGCCAGTATTCTGACAGGGGGCACTGAAGCTTTCTTT. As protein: CASILTGGTEAFF.

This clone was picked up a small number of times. The CDR3 spells CSARSGGAYIQYF. In DNA form, the CDR3 reads TGCAGCGCTCGCAGCGGGGGGGCTTACATTCAGTACTTC. The chain carries TRBV29-1 and TRBJ2-4, with 10 bases matching TRBD2. The CDR3 runs to 13 residues. The germline gives CDR1 SQVTM, CDR2 ANQGSEA. With V trimmed by 7 bases and J by 8 bases, 8 bases remained unmatched.

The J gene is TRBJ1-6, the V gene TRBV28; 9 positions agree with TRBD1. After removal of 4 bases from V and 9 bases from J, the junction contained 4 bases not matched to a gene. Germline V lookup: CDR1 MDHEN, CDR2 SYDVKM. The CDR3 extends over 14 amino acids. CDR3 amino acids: CASSSGQGFSPLHF. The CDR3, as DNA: TGTGCCAGCAGTTCCGGACAGGGGTTTTCACCCCTCCACTTT. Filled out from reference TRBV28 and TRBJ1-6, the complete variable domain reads DVKVTQSSRYLVKRTGEKVFLECVQDMDHENMFWYRQDPGLGLRLIYFSYDVKMKEKGDIPEGYSVSREKKERFSLILESASTNQTSMYLCASSSGQGFSPLHFGNGTRLTVT.

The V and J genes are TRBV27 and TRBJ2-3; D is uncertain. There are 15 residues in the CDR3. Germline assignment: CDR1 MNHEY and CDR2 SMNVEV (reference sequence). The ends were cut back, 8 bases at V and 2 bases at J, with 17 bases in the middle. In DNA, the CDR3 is TGTGCCAGCGCTTTTTACTCACCGTCCACAGATACGCAGTATTTT. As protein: CASAFYSPSTDTQYF.

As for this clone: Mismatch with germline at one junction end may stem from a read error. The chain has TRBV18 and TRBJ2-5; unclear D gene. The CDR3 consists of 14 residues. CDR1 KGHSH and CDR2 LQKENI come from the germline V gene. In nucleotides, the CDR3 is TGTGCCAGCTCACCACGCGGAGACCAGGAGACCCAGTACTTC. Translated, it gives CASSPRGDQETQYF.

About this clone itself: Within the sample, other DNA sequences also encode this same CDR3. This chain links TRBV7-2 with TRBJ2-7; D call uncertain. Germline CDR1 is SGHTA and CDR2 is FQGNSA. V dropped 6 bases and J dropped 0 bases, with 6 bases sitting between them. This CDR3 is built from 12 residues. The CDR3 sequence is CASSSSSYEQYF. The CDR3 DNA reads TGTGCCAGCAGTTCGAGCTCCTACGAGCAGTACTTC.